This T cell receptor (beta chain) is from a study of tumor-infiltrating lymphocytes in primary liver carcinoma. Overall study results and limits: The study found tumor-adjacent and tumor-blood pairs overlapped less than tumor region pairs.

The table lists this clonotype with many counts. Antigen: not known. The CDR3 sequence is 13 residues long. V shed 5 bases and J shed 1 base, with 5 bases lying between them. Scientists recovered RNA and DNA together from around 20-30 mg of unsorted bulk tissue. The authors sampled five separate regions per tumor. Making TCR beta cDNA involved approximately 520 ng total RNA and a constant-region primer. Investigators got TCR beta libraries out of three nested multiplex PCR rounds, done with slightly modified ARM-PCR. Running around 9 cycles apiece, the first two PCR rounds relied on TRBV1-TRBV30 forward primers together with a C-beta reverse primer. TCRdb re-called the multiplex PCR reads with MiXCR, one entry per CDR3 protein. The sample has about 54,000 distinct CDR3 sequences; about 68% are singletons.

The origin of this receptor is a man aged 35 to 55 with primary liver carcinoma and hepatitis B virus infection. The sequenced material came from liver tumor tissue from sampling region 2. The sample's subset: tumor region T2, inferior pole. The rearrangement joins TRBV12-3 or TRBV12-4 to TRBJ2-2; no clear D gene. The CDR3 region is CASSVVNTGELFF. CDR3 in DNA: TGTGCCAGCAGTGTGGTGAACACCGGGGAGCTGTTTTTT.